One and the same sample provided the 27 T cell receptor beta chains below, sequenced in a study of cytomegalovirus exposure and HLA in healthy donors. It was with 60 Vbeta and 13 Jbeta primers that the PCR ran. Produced via immunoSEQ multiplex PCR; TCRdb's table is partial and in-frame only. This sample carries about 94,000 clones, 74% of them seen once, and the ten largest clones take 20% to 25%. The sequenced material came from PBMCs. The receptors shown here come from a man aged 25 to 40 in good health and CMV-seropositive.

The chain carries TRBV5-4 and TRBJ2-5, with D perhaps TRBD2 (5 bases). Germline V gene sequence: CDR1 SGHNT, CDR2 YYREEE (reference sequence). The V end lost 0 bases, the J end lost 5 bases, and 14 bases lay between the germline ends. The CDR3 is 15 residues long. The CDR3 loop reads CASSLASGIAETQYF. The CDR3 DNA follows: TGTGCCAGCAGCTTGGCCAGTGGGATAGCGGAGACCCAGTACTTC.

The chain is built from TRBV19 and TRBJ1-4; D gene ambiguous. The CDR3 covers 13 residues. Germline CDR1 is LNHDA and CDR2 is SQIVND (reference sequence). V was pared by 5 bases and J by 7 bases, with 11 bases between. The CDR3 coding sequence is TGTGCCAGTAGTTCCGAGGCGGGTGAAAAACTGTTTTTT. Translated, it gives CASSSEAGEKLFF. Full variable domain (missing parts from reference TRBV19 and TRBJ1-4): DGGITQSPKYLFRKEGQNVTLSCEQNLNHDAMYWYRQDPGQGLRLIYYSQIVNDFQKGDIAEGYSVSREKKESFPLTVTSAQKNPTAFYLCASSSEAGEKLFFGSGTQLSVL.

The chain joins TRBV7-6 to TRBJ2-1; 7 bases are a match to TRBD2. The germline V gene has CDR1 SGHVS and CDR2 FNYEAQ. Trimming took 5 bases from V and 0 from J; bases not matched to a gene: 4. This CDR3 comprises 15 residues. The CDR3 reads CASSQLANSYNEQFF. CDR3 sequence (DNA): TGTGCCAGCAGCCAACTAGCGAACTCCTACAATGAGCAGTTCTTC.

The chain couples TRBV4-1 to TRBJ2-7, with 9 bases matching TRBD2. The J segment lost 2 bases and the V segment lost 4 bases, leaving 15 bases of the junction unmatched. The CDR3 loop spans 18 amino acids. In germline, CDR1 is MGHRA, CDR2 YSYEKL. CDR3 sequence (DNA): TGCGCCAGCAGCCTGGAGGGGGCCATAGCGGGAGTCGCCTACGAGCAGTACTTC. It translates to CASSLEGAIAGVAYEQYF.

Only one count was recorded for this clone. The rearrangement uses TRBV29-1 and TRBJ2-5, with D possibly being TRBD2 (7 bases). The V end was cut by 7 bases, the J end by 5 bases, with 14 bases between. CDR1 is SQVTM, CDR2 ANQGSEA, per germline. This CDR3 is built from 12 residues. The CDR3 sequence: CSAEGGYETQYF. The DNA of the CDR3 is TGCAGCGCCGAGGGGGGGTACGAGACCCAGTACTTC.

The chain joins TRBV27 to TRBJ1-5; D remains unclear. This CDR3 contains 13 residues. The V and J ends lost 2 bases and 9 bases respectively, with 11 bases between them. Germline V gene sequence: CDR1 MNHEY, CDR2 SMNVEV (reference sequence). CDR3 sequence: CASSLGAPGPQHF. The CDR3 DNA reads TGTGCCAGCAGTTTAGGTGCTCCGGGGCCCCAGCATTTT.

This clone was counted once. This chain joins TRBV29-1 and TRBJ1-1, with TRBD1 as a possible D gene (5 bases). V lost 8 bases to trimming and J lost 6 bases, with 16 bases between them. Germline CDR1 SQVTM, CDR2 ANQGSEA. CDR3 length equals 12 residues. The CDR3 sequence: CSTRTSRAEAFF. The CDR3 nucleotides read TGCAGCACCAGGACAAGTAGGGCTGAAGCTTTCTTT. Filled out from reference TRBV29-1 and TRBJ1-1, the complete variable domain reads SAVISQKPSRDICQRGTSLTIQCQVDSQVTMMFWYRQQPGQSLTLIATANQGSEATYESGFVIDKFPISRPNLTFSTLTVSNMSPEDSSIYLCSTRTSRAEAFFGQGTRLTVV.

The V and J genes are TRBV6-5 and TRBJ1-2; 9 bases line up with TRBD1. CDR3 length: 15 amino acids. CDR1 MNHEY and CDR2 SVGAGI come from the germline V gene. J gave up 4 bases and V 6 bases, and 9 bases lay outside the gene matches. The CDR3 spells CASSLGTGTLYGYTF. The CDR3 bases are TGTGCCAGCAGCCTTGGGACAGGGACTCTCTATGGCTACACCTTC.

Note on this clone: One junction end does not reproduce the germline sequence, and a read error may be involved. The chain uses TRBV6-5 and TRBJ1-5, with D possibly matching TRBD1 (5 bases). This CDR3 spans 13 amino acids. Germline assignment: CDR1 MNHEY and CDR2 SVGAGI. The CDR3 reads CASRASGDQPQNF. The CDR3 nucleotides are TGTGCCAGCAGAGCATCGGGGGATCAGCCCCAGAATTTT.

This chain joins TRBV6-1 and TRBJ2-1, with TRBD2 identical over 13 bases. The ends lost 3 bases at V and 4 bases at J; junction bases unmatched: 6. The CDR3 has 17 residues. The germline gives CDR1 MNHNS, CDR2 SASEGT. The CDR3 loop reads CASSDAQTSGGYNEQFF. The CDR3 nucleotides read TGTGCCAGCAGTGACGCCCAGACTAGCGGGGGGTACAATGAGCAGTTCTTC.

The genes are TRBV29-1 and TRBJ2-1; tentatively, D is TRBD1 (6 bases). Germline V gives CDR1 SQVTM, CDR2 ANQGSEA. CDR3 length: 13 amino acids. V lost 5 bases and J lost 1, with 9 bases in between. CDR3 amino acids: CSVNRVSYNEQFF. DNA for the CDR3: TGCAGCGTTAACAGGGTGTCCTACAATGAGCAGTTCTTC.

The chain uses TRBV4-3 and TRBJ2-7, with D tentatively TRBD2 (5 bases). V was clipped by 0 bases and J by 0 bases, with 6 bases between them. Germline assignment: CDR1 LGHNA and CDR2 YSLEER. CDR3 length: 14 residues. This CDR3 is CASSQDSGSYEQYF. The CDR3 DNA is TGCGCCAGCAGCCAAGACAGCGGCTCCTACGAGCAGTACTTC.

The chain recombines TRBV6-6 with TRBJ1-1, with 7 bases identical to TRBD1. With V trimmed by 4 bases and J by 0 bases, 8 bases remained unmatched. Germline CDR1 is MNHNY and CDR2 is SVGAGI (reference sequence). This CDR3 spans 16 amino acids. The chain's CDR3 is CASSFPGQNMNTEAFF. Here the CDR3 DNA reads TGTGCCAGCAGTTTCCCGGGACAGAACATGAACACTGAAGCTTTCTTT.

This sequence joins TRBV9 and TRBJ1-1; D unresolved. The germline V and J ends were trimmed by 3 bases and 3 bases, with 12 bases remaining between them. Germline V lookup: CDR1 SGDLS, CDR2 YYNGEE. The CDR3 loop spans 14 amino acids. The CDR3 loop reads CASSAGERDTEAFF. CDR3 DNA sequence: TGTGCCAGCAGCGCCGGGGAGAGGGACACTGAAGCTTTCTTT.

The chain carries TRBV28 and TRBJ2-7; tentatively, D is TRBD2 (5 bases). The V gene lost 6 bases and the J gene lost 6 bases, with 6 bases spanning the gap. CDR3 length: 10 amino acids. From germline, CDR1 is MDHEN and CDR2 SYDVKM. The chain's CDR3 is CASRGGEQYF. The CDR3, as DNA: TGTGCCAGCAGAGGAGGCGAGCAGTACTTC.

The J gene is TRBJ2-1, the V gene TRBV19; 13 nucleotides line up with TRBD2. Germline V lookup: CDR1 LNHDA, CDR2 SQIVND (reference sequence). V shed 5 bases, J shed 7 bases, and the junction held 5 bases outside the gene matches. The CDR3 sequence is 15 residues long. The CDR3 DNA is TGTGCCAGTAGTCCCAGGACTAGCGGGAGAAATGAGCAGTTCTTC. It yields the protein CASSPRTSGRNEQFF.

The count of this clone is one. Written as DNA, the CDR3 is TGTGCCTGGCATAGCACAGATACGCAGTATTTT. Translating it yields CAWHSTDTQYF. The genes are TRBV30 and TRBJ2-3; D call uncertain. The CDR3 runs to 11 residues. Trimming removed 5 bases at V and 0 bases at J, with 3 bases between. Germline values: CDR1 GTSNPN, CDR2 SVGIG (reference sequence).

The V call is TRBV9, the J call TRBJ1-2, with unresolved D. The CDR3 sequence is 13 residues long. Per the germline V gene, CDR1 is SGDLS and CDR2 is YYNGEE. The V and J ends lost 0 bases and 0 bases respectively, with 3 bases between them. CDR3 DNA: TGTGCCAGCAGCGTAGACACTAACTATGGCTACACCTTC. Protein sequence: CASSVDTNYGYTF.

The chain uses TRBV20-1 and TRBJ2-7; the match to TRBD2 covers 12 bases. Germline V gene sequence: CDR1 DFQATT, CDR2 SNEGSKA (reference sequence). This CDR3 region has 11 residues. The CDR3 region has the DNA TGCTCTCTAGCGGGAGGGTACGAGCAGTACTTC. It is translated as CSLAGGYEQYF.

The chain employs TRBV7-8 and TRBJ1-1; 8 bases are shared with TRBD1. The CDR3 is 14 amino acids. Germline-derived CDR1 and CDR2 are SGHVS and FQNEAQ. Trimming removed 4 bases from V and 10 bases from J; junction bases left unmatched: 11. CDR3 amino acids: CASSSSGGDFGAFF. The CDR3 nucleotides are TGTGCCAGCAGCTCGTCAGGGGGCGATTTCGGAGCTTTCTTT.

J is TRBJ2-7 and V is TRBV6-6; TRBD2 agrees at 12 bases. In germline, CDR1 is MNHNY, CDR2 SVGAGI (reference sequence). The V gene end was trimmed by 5 bases and the J gene end by 3 bases; junction bases not matched to a gene: 8. CDR3 length equals 16 residues. In nucleotides, the CDR3 is TGTGCCAGCAGTGGCCGGACTAGCGGGGCTTTCTACGAGCAGTACTTC. Translated: CASSGRTSGAFYEQYF.

The V call is TRBV5-1, the J call TRBJ2-7, with D unclear. The CDR3 covers 13 residues. The V end was cut by 2 bases, the J end by 6 bases, with 12 bases between. The germline V gene encodes CDR1 SGHRS and CDR2 YFSETQ. The CDR3 DNA follows: TGCGCCAGCAGCTTTTCCTCAGGTTCCGAGCAGTACTTC. It is translated as CASSFSSGSEQYF. The complete variable domain, with remaining parts taken from reference TRBV5-1 and TRBJ2-7, reads KAGVTQTPRYLIKTRGQQVTLSCSPISGHRSVSWYQQTPGQGLQFLFEYFSETQRNKGNFPGRFSGRQFSNSRSEMNVSTLELGDSALYLCASSFSSGSEQYFGPGTRLTVT.

The gene calls are TRBV6-5 and TRBJ2-1; D perhaps matches TRBD2 (6 bases). V was trimmed by 4 bases and J by 7 bases, leaving 17 bases between them. Looked up from germline, CDR1 is MNHEY and CDR2 is SVGAGI. This CDR3 has 15 amino acids. The CDR3 DNA reads as TGTGCCAGCAGTTCCCCCGGGGGTTTTGGAAATGAGCAGTTCTTC. As protein: CASSSPGGFGNEQFF.

The rearrangement uses TRBV19 and TRBJ1-1, with D perhaps matching TRBD1 (5 bases). Trimming removed 1 base at V and 2 bases at J, with 8 bases between. CDR1 is LNHDA, CDR2 SQIVND, per germline (reference sequence). The CDR3 has 14 residues. The CDR3 here is CASSIAQGNTEAFF. CDR3 coding DNA: TGTGCCAGTAGTATAGCCCAGGGAAACACTGAAGCTTTCTTT.

V usage is TRBV19 and J usage is TRBJ1-4, with TRBD1 as a possible D gene (5 bases). There are 14 residues in the CDR3. The germline V gene has CDR1 LNHDA and CDR2 SQIVND (reference sequence). Trimming took 3 bases from V and 1 from J, leaving 6 bases between them. The CDR3 spells CASSIQGTNEKLFF. CDR3 DNA sequence: TGTGCCAGTAGTATCCAGGGAACTAATGAAAAACTGTTTTTT.

The chain uses TRBV28 and TRBJ1-2, with 8 bases that match TRBD1. The V segment lost 3 bases and the J segment 3 bases; nucleotides outside the gene matches: 3. The CDR3 sequence is 14 residues long. CDR1 is MDHEN and CDR2 is SYDVKM in the germline V gene. The CDR3 coding sequence is TGTGCCAGCAGTTTGTCGACAGGGGACTATGGCTACACCTTC. Encoded protein: CASSLSTGDYGYTF.

V and J are TRBV5-1 and TRBJ2-2; 7 positions match TRBD1. This CDR3 is built from 15 residues. The V segment lost 2 bases and the J segment 7 bases; nucleotides outside the gene matches: 8. The germline V gene encodes CDR1 SGHRS and CDR2 YFSETQ. CDR3 sequence (DNA): TGCGCCAGCAGCTTAAGACAGGGACAAGGCGGGGAGCTGTTTTTT. It codes for CASSLRQGQGGELFF. Together with reference TRBV5-1 and TRBJ2-2, the CDR3 gives the full variable domain: KAGVTQTPRYLIKTRGQQVTLSCSPISGHRSVSWYQQTPGQGLQFLFEYFSETQRNKGNFPGRFSGRQFSNSRSEMNVSTLELGDSALYLCASSLRQGQGGELFFGEGSRLTVL.